What follows are 27 T cell receptor beta chains derived from one specimen sequenced in a study of T cell repertoires in cytomegalovirus infection. TCRdb analysed the reads with MiXCR anew, one entry per CDR3 protein. The sample comprises some 400,000 distinct CDR3 sequences, roughly 30% of which are singletons, and roughly 13% rests with the top ten. The specimen sequenced was PBMCs. These receptors all come from a human donor in good health (CMV status not recorded). Some clones in this sample may be carry-over from other donors' samples.

To note about this clonotype: A read error is possible here, since a much larger clone lies one base away. This rearrangement joins TRBV6-1 to TRBJ1-6, with 7 positions matching TRBD1. The CDR3 covers 13 residues. The germline V gene has CDR1 MNHNS and CDR2 SASEGT. The CDR3 sequence: CASGSRGYSPLDF. The CDR3 DNA follows: TGTGCCAGCGGGTCCAGGGGGTATTCACCCCTCGACTTT.

The chain is built from TRBV12-3 or TRBV12-4 and TRBJ2-1; 13 nucleotides match TRBD2. The CDR3 spans 16 residues. Unmatched junction bases numbered 6, after V lost 5 bases and J lost 5 bases. Here the CDR3 reads CASSARTSGGHNEQFF. The CDR3, as DNA: TGTGCCAGCAGTGCACGGACTAGCGGGGGCCACAATGAGCAGTTCTTC.

The rearrangement joins TRBV7-9 to TRBJ2-5; TRBD2 might be the D (6 bases). Trimming pared 11 bases from V and 5 bases from J, leaving 18 bases between. This CDR3 has 13 residues. The germline CDR1 and CDR2 sequences are SEHNR and FQNEAQ (reference sequence). CDR3 bases: TGTGCCTCCCGTGGCAGGGCGGGGGAGACCCAGTACTTC. This encodes CASRGRAGETQYF.

CDR3 nucleotide sequence: TGTGCCAGCAGTGAGGGCAGGGGGCTAATCAATCAGCCCCAGCATTTT. It is translated as CASSEGRGLINQPQHF. The rearrangement joins TRBV2 to TRBJ1-5, with 8 nucleotides matching TRBD1. This CDR3 is built from 16 residues. Losses at the gene ends were 3 bases for V and 3 bases for J; bases not matched to a gene: 7. CDR1 is SNHLY and CDR2 is FYNNEI in the germline V gene.

This clonotype appeared a few times. The chain employs TRBV4-1 and TRBJ1-2; D is uncertain. Trimming stripped 0 bases from V and 5 bases from J, with 13 bases between. Germline V lookup: CDR1 MGHRA, CDR2 YSYEKL. This CDR3 region has 15 residues. CDR3 nucleotides: TGCGCCAGCAGCCAAGACGGTACGCGAAGTTATGGCTACACCTTC. Encoded protein: CASSQDGTRSYGYTF.

Regarding this clonotype: A read error may explain this, as a much larger clone is one base away. The chain is built from TRBV7-2 and TRBJ2-7; 8 bases are shared with TRBD1. V lost 1 base and J lost 7; bases outside the gene matches: 9. The CDR3 loop spans 15 amino acids. Germline CDR1 reads SGHTA; CDR2 reads FQGNSA. CDR3 DNA: TGTGCCAGCAGCTTAGGGACAGGGTGGTTGGGGGAGCAGTACTTC. It codes for CASSLGTGWLGEQYF.

This clonotype showed up just a few times. This chain links TRBV19 with TRBJ1-5; weak D call: TRBD1 (6 bases). The CDR3 extends over 17 amino acids. CDR1 LNHDA and CDR2 SQIVND come from the germline V gene (reference sequence). Trimming took 5 bases from V and 2 from J, leaving 19 bases between them. CDR3 protein: CASSFRDTTSGNQPQHF. CDR3 bases: TGTGCCAGTAGTTTTAGGGACACCACCTCGGGCAATCAGCCCCAGCATTTT.

This clonotype was seen more than once but under ten times. The gene calls are TRBV7-2 and TRBJ2-7, with D uncertain. This CDR3 contains 15 residues. V lost 4 bases to trimming and J lost 7 bases, with 20 bases between them. The germline V gene encodes CDR1 SGHTA and CDR2 FQGNSA. The CDR3 nucleotides are TGTGCCAGCAGCTACCCGGCGGCCAGAAGACGGGAGCAGTACTTC. It encodes CASSYPAARRREQYF.

The V and J genes are TRBV6-1 and TRBJ1-1; 8 nucleotides align to TRBD1. From germline, CDR1 is MNHNS and CDR2 SASEGT. The CDR3 spans 16 residues. Losses at the gene ends were 7 bases for V and 6 bases for J; bases not matched to a gene: 16. As DNA, the CDR3 is TGTGCCAGCACGAGGAGACAGGGGAGGGGGAAACCTGAAGCTTTCTTT. This encodes CASTRRQGRGKPEAFF.

This clonotype was detected a few times. The chain uses TRBV6-2 or TRBV6-3 and TRBJ2-1, with D uncertain. The CDR3 consists of 11 residues. Germline CDR1 and CDR2: MNHEY and SVGEGT. V was cut by 6 bases and J by 9 bases, with 9 bases left in between. The CDR3 DNA reads TGTGCCAGCAGAGGTCTTGGTGAGCAGTTCTTC. It is translated as CASRGLGEQFF.

This clonotype appeared a few times. V and J are TRBV11-2 and TRBJ1-3, with 9 bases that match TRBD1. The junction had 12 bases not matched to a gene; V was cut back by 5 bases and J by 4 bases. CDR3 length: 17 residues. Germline CDR1 reads SGHAT; CDR2 reads FQNNGV. The CDR3 sequence: CASSTPDRGVSGNTIYF. CDR3 DNA sequence: TGTGCCAGCAGCACGCCGGACAGGGGAGTAAGCGGAAACACCATATATTTT.

This chain uses TRBV29-1 with TRBJ2-2; D is perhaps TRBD1 or TRBD2 (5 bases each). Trimming took off 0 bases at V and 2 bases at J, with 10 bases between the two ends. The CDR3 has 15 residues. Germline CDR1 and CDR2: SQVTM and ANQGSEA. CDR3 region: CSVEERGTNTGELFF. As DNA, the CDR3 is TGCAGCGTTGAAGAGAGGGGCACTAACACCGGGGAGCTGTTTTTT.

Concerning this clonotype: The junction departs from germline at one end; a sequencing error may be responsible. V is TRBV7-6 and J is TRBJ2-1; no clear D. Germline CDR1 is SGHVS and CDR2 is FNYEAQ. The CDR3 sequence is 14 residues long. This chain's CDR3 is CASSLRADYNEQFF. CDR3 coding DNA: TGTGCTAGCAGCTTAAGGGCCGACTACAATGAGCAGTTCTTC. Full variable domain (outside the CDR3, taken from reference TRBV7-6 and TRBJ2-1): GAGVSQSPRYKVTKRGQDVALRCDPISGHVSLYWYRQALGQGPEFLTYFNYEAQQDKSGLPNDRFSAERPEGSISTLTIQRTEQRDSAMYRCASSLRADYNEQFFGPGTRLTVL.

This clonotype was picked up a small number of times. The chain joins TRBV12-3 or TRBV12-4 to TRBJ1-1, with D possibly TRBD1 on 5 matching bases. This CDR3 comprises 17 residues. V was pared by 1 base and J by 4 bases, with 19 bases between. CDR3 nucleotides: TGTGCCAGCAGTTTAGGGGTTAAGGGGCGAGTGAGCACTGAAGCTTTCTTT. Protein sequence: CASSLGVKGRVSTEAFF.

The chain recombines TRBV11-2 with TRBJ2-3, with unresolved D. CDR1 SGHAT and CDR2 FQNNGV come from the germline V gene. V was cut by 5 bases and J by 2 bases, with 14 bases left in between. The CDR3 runs to 15 residues. CDR3 sequence reads: CASSPHPRDTDTQYF. The CDR3 DNA reads TGTGCCAGCAGCCCTCACCCGCGCGACACAGATACGCAGTATTTT.

The V gene is TRBV7-9, the J gene TRBJ2-3, with TRBD2 matching over 7 bases. Germline V gives CDR1 SEHNR, CDR2 FQNEAQ (reference sequence). The V gene end was trimmed by 5 bases and the J gene end by 0 bases; junction bases not matched to a gene: 11. The CDR3 covers 17 residues. The CDR3 region is CASSPTYPGGSTDTQYF. The CDR3 DNA follows: TGTGCCAGCAGCCCTACCTACCCGGGGGGTAGCACAGATACGCAGTATTTT.

The chain recombines TRBV7-9 with TRBJ2-1, with 7 bases identical to TRBD1. The J segment lost 0 bases and the V segment lost 4 bases, leaving 6 bases of the junction unmatched. The length of the CDR3 is 16 residues. CDR1 SEHNR and CDR2 FQNEAQ come from the germline V gene (reference sequence). CDR3 in DNA: TGTGCCAGCAGCTCCCGGACAGGAATCTCCTACAATGAGCAGTTCTTC. It codes for CASSSRTGISYNEQFF.

This clonotype has a handful of counts. V gene TRBV7-7 combines with J gene TRBJ2-5; D not resolved. V was shortened by 1 base and J by 2 bases, with 8 bases between the two germline ends. This CDR3 has 14 residues. Germline V CDR1 and CDR2: SSHAT, FNYEAQ (reference sequence). CDR3 loop: CASSLGVRQETQYF. The CDR3 DNA is TGTGCCAGCAGCTTAGGGGTACGTCAAGAGACCCAGTACTTC. The entire variable domain, with the rest obtained from reference TRBV7-7 and TRBJ2-5, is as follows: GAGVSQSPRYKVTKRGQDVTLRCDPISSHATLYWYQQALGQGPEFLTYFNYEAQPDKSGLPSDRFSAERPEGSISTLTIQRTEQRDSAMYRCASSLGVRQETQYFGPGTRLLVL.

The chain uses TRBV19 and TRBJ1-6; the D is unclear. The CDR3 is 13 amino acids. CDR1 is LNHDA, CDR2 SQIVND, per germline (reference sequence). V lost 6 bases and J 10 bases, leaving 13 bases between the germline ends. The CDR3: CASRRHEGSPLHF. The CDR3 DNA sequence: TGTGCCAGTAGGAGACACGAAGGATCACCCCTCCACTTT.

The J gene is TRBJ2-1, the V gene TRBV2; D is perhaps TRBD2 (6 bases). Trimming took off 2 bases at V and 6 bases at J, with 14 bases between the two ends. In germline, CDR1 is SNHLY, CDR2 FYNNEI. The CDR3 has 15 residues. The CDR3: CASSESPGLGNEQFF. The CDR3 DNA reads as TGTGCCAGCAGTGAATCACCGGGACTCGGCAATGAGCAGTTCTTC.

This rearrangement joins TRBV11-2 to TRBJ2-2, with a possible D match to TRBD2 (7 bases). Between the trimmed V and J ends, which lost 5 bases and 2 bases, there was a span of 15 bases. CDR1 is SGHAT, CDR2 FQNNGV, per germline. The CDR3 contains 16 residues. Here the CDR3 reads CASSIRGGDNTGELFF. The CDR3 DNA reads as TGTGCCAGCAGCATCAGGGGAGGGGATAACACCGGGGAGCTGTTTTTT.

This clonotype turned up a few times. The rearrangement links TRBV27 to TRBJ1-1; a possible D gene is TRBD1 (5 bases). Germline CDR1 and CDR2: MNHEY and SMNVEV (reference sequence). Deletions cut 5 bases from V and 8 bases from J, with 12 bases between. CDR3 length equals 12 residues. CDR3 bases: TGTGCCAGCAGTAGATCAGGGTTGGAAGCTTTCTTT. It yields the protein CASSRSGLEAFF.

CDR3 bases: TGTGCCAGCAGTTACGGCAGGGAATCCGATGAGCAGTTCTTC. Its translation is CASSYGRESDEQFF. The chain uses TRBV6-2 or TRBV6-3 and TRBJ2-1; a weak D match, TRBD1 (5 bases). CDR1 and CDR2 (germline): MNHEY, SVGEGT. CDR3 length equals 14 residues. V lost 2 bases, J lost 8 bases, and 13 bases lay in between.

The V call is TRBV12-3 or TRBV12-4, the J call TRBJ2-1; D gene uncertain. The V gene lost 7 bases and the J gene lost 6 bases, with 22 bases spanning the gap. This CDR3 region has 16 residues. The CDR3 loop reads CASNTRTLDLSNEQFF. In nucleotides, the CDR3 is TGTGCCAGCAATACAAGGACCCTGGATCTGTCCAATGAGCAGTTCTTC.

The V call is TRBV7-3, the J call TRBJ2-1; 9 nucleotides line up with TRBD1. The CDR3 extends over 14 amino acids. Germline CDR1 and CDR2: SGHTA and FQGTGA. With V trimmed by 5 bases and J by 9 bases, 8 bases remained unmatched. The CDR3 bases are TGTGCCAGCAGCCAGGGACAGGGTCTGGTTGAGCAGTTCTTC. Translation: CASSQGQGLVEQFF. The full variable domain, with the rest looked up from reference TRBV7-3 and TRBJ2-1, is GAGVSQTPSNKVTEKGKYVELRCDPISGHTALYWYRQSLGQGPEFLIYFQGTGAADDSGLPNDRFFAVRPEGSVSTLKIQRTERGDSAVYLCASSQGQGLVEQFFGPGTRLTVL.

This clonotype was observed a few times. This chain joins TRBV20-1 and TRBJ1-6; D uncertain. The V end was cut by 4 bases, the J end by 8 bases, with 12 bases between. The germline gives CDR1 DFQATT, CDR2 SNEGSKA (reference sequence). This CDR3 contains 13 residues. CDR3: CSAKPSDDSPLHF. CDR3 sequence (DNA): TGCAGTGCTAAGCCCTCTGATGATTCACCCCTCCACTTT.

The chain joins TRBV20-1 to TRBJ2-1, with D perhaps matching TRBD1 (5 bases). This CDR3 is 13 amino acids long. Germline V gene lookup returns CDR1 DFQATT and CDR2 SNEGSKA (reference sequence). The CDR3 region is CSAGRQGYNEQFF. In nucleotides, the CDR3 is TGCAGCGCCGGGCGGCAGGGCTACAATGAGCAGTTCTTC.